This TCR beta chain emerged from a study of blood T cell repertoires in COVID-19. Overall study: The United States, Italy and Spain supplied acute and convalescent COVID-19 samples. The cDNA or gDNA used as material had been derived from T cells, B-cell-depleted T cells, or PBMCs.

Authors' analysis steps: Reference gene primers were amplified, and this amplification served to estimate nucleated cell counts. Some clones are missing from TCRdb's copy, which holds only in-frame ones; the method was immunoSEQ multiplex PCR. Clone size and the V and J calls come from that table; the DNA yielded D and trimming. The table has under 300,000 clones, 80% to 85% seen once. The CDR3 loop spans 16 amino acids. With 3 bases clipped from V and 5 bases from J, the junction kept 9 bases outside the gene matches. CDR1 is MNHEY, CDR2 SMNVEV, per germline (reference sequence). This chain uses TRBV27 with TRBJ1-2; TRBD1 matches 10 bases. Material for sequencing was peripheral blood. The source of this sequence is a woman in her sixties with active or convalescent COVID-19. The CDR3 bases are TGTGCCAGCAGTTTCACATTTCCGGGACAGGGGTATGGCTACACCTTC. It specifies CASSFTFPGQGYGYTF.